This T cell receptor beta chain was identified during a study of beta chain features in type 1 diabetes. The CDR3 sequence is 16 residues long. Germline V lookup: CDR1 GTSNPN, CDR2 SVGIG (reference sequence). V gave up 1 base and J gave up 0 bases, with 15 bases separating them. Reverse transcribing all isolated RNA meant expressed TCRB transcripts were sequenced. Generated by immunoSEQ multiplex PCR, the TCRdb table keeps only in-frame clones and is missing some. The repertoire has under 450,000 clones, about 14% of them found once; the top ten carry 0.019%. The sample was naive CD4+ T cells from blood. This sequence was found in a woman aged 18-35 years in good health. The chain carries TRBV30 and TRBJ1-2, with a weak D call TRBD1 (6 bases). The CDR3 coding sequence is TGTGCCTGGAGTGGGAGGGGGGGCTTAGCTAACTATGGCTACACCTTC. Translating gives CAWSGRGGLANYGYTF.